The clone carrying this T cell receptor beta chain appeared once. CDR3 length: 14 residues. CDR1 is SGHNT, CDR2 YENEEA, per germline. The germline V and J ends were trimmed by 3 bases and 6 bases, with 9 bases remaining between them. The record originates from a study of blood T cell repertoires in COVID-19. For the study at large: Researchers got acute and convalescent COVID-19 samples from the United States, Italy and Spain. T cells, B-cell-depleted T cells, or PBMCs provided the cDNA or gDNA that served as material.

In the original processing: Nucleated cell counts were estimated from reference gene primer amplification. TCRdb keeps only in-frame clones here, not all; method: immunoSEQ multiplex PCR. D and trimming come from the DNA, and the V and J calls and clone size come from that table. The table has about 65,000 clones, around four fifths seen once. The TCR sequence derives from a man of 80 years or more with acute or convalescent COVID-19. Sequences were obtained from peripheral blood. The V and J genes are TRBV11-3 and TRBJ1-6; D remains ambiguous. CDR3 sequence (DNA): TGTGCCAGCAGCTTTTCTGTCGGTAATTCACCCCTCCACTTT. Residues: CASSFSVGNSPLHF.